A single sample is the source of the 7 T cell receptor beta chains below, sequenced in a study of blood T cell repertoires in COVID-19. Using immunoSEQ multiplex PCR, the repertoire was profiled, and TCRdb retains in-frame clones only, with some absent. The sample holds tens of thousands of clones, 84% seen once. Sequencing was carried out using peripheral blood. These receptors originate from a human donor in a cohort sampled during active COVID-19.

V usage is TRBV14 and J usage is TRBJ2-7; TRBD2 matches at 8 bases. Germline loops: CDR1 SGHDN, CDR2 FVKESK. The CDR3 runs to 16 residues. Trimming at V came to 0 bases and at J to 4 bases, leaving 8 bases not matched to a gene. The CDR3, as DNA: TGTGCCAGCAGCCAAGATCGGGAGGGTCGGGCTTACGAGCAGTACTTC. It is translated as CASSQDREGRAYEQYF.

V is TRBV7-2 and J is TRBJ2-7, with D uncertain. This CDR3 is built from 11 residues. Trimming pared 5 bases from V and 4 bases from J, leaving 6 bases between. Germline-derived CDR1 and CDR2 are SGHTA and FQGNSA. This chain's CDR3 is CASSLKYEQYF. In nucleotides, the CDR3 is TGTGCCAGCAGCCTAAAATACGAGCAGTACTTC.

CDR3 protein: CAISGGTGGAYEQYF. The CDR3 DNA is TGTGCCATCAGTGGTGGGACAGGGGGCGCCTACGAGCAGTACTTC. The rearrangement joins TRBV10-3 to TRBJ2-7, with 12 positions matching TRBD1. CDR3 length equals 15 residues. The trim removed 4 bases at V and 2 bases at J, leaving 3 bases unmatched. In germline, CDR1 is ENHRY, CDR2 SYGVKD.

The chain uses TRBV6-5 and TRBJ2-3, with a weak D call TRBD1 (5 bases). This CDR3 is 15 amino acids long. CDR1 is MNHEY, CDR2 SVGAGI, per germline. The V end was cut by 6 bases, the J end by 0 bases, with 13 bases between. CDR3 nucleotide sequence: TGTGCCAGCAGGCGGACATTCTCTAGCACAGATACGCAGTATTTT. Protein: CASRRTFSSTDTQYF.

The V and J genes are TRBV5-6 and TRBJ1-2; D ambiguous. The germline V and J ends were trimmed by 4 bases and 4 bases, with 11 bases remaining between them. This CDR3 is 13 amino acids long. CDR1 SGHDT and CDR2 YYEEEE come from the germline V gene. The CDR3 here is CASSLLEGYGYTF. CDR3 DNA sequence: TGTGCCAGCAGCCTTCTTGAGGGCTATGGCTACACCTTC.

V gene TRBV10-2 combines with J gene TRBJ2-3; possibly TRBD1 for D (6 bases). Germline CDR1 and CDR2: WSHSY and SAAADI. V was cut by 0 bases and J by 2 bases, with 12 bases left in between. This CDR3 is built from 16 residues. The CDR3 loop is CASSESLGQITDTQYF. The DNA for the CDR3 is TGCGCCAGCAGTGAGTCCCTCGGACAGATCACAGATACGCAGTATTTT.

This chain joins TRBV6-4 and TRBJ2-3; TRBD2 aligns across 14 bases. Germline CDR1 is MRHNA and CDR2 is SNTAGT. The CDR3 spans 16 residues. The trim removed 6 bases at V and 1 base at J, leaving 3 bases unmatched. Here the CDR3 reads CASSETSGGGTDTQYF. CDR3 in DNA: TGTGCCAGCAGCGAGACTAGCGGGGGGGGCACAGATACGCAGTATTTT.